Following are 25 T cell receptor beta chains from one sample sequenced in a study of radiotherapy plus CTLA-4 blockade in lung cancer. TCRdb's copy holds only in-frame clones and misses some; the assay was immunoSEQ multiplex PCR. The sample lists 84,000 or so clones, about four fifths occurring once. The sequencing here drew on peripheral blood, taken from a patient treated with radiotherapy plus ipilimumab. The receptors shown here come from a human donor with non-small cell lung cancer that progressed on radiotherapy plus ipilimumab.

This sequence joins TRBV27 and TRBJ1-6; a possible D gene is TRBD1 (6 bases). CDR3 length: 16 residues. Germline loops: CDR1 MNHEY, CDR2 SMNVEV (reference sequence). With 6 bases removed from V and 5 bases from J, the gap between germline ends came to 17 bases. CDR3 sequence reads: CASRLQGGRDNSPLHF. CDR3 sequence (DNA): TGTGCCAGCAGACTACAGGGTGGACGGGATAATTCACCCCTCCACTTT.

The gene calls are TRBV4-3 and TRBJ2-3; the match to TRBD2 covers 8 bases. Germline values: CDR1 LGHNA, CDR2 YSLEER. This CDR3 is built from 16 residues. Losses at the gene ends were 1 base for V and 4 bases for J; bases not matched to a gene: 7. The CDR3 sequence is CASSQAGAGEADTQYF. CDR3 in DNA: TGCGCCAGCAGCCAAGCCGGAGCGGGGGAGGCAGATACGCAGTATTTT.

The chain has TRBV5-1 and TRBJ1-6, with 9 nucleotides matching TRBD1. The CDR3 has 14 amino acids. V gave up 3 bases and J gave up 10 bases; unmatched junction bases: 5. Per the germline V gene, CDR1 is SGHRS and CDR2 is YFSETQ. CDR3 in amino acids: CASSSGQGQSPLHF. CDR3 nucleotide sequence: TGCGCCAGCAGCTCGGGACAGGGACAATCACCCCTCCACTTT. Full variable domain (outside the CDR3, taken from reference TRBV5-1 and TRBJ1-6): KAGVTQTPRYLIKTRGQQVTLSCSPISGHRSVSWYQQTPGQGLQFLFEYFSETQRNKGNFPGRFSGRQFSNSRSEMNVSTLELGDSALYLCASSSGQGQSPLHFGNGTRLTVT.

This chain joins TRBV5-1 and TRBJ2-1; D is possibly TRBD2 (6 bases). The CDR3 has 13 amino acids. Trimming pared 3 bases from V and 4 bases from J, leaving 8 bases between. Germline lookup yields CDR1 SGHRS and CDR2 YFSETQ. Here the CDR3 reads CASSSGGYNEQFF. The CDR3 DNA reads as TGCGCCAGCAGCTCCGGGGGATACAATGAGCAGTTCTTC. Full variable domain (outside the CDR3, taken from reference TRBV5-1 and TRBJ2-1): KAGVTQTPRYLIKTRGQQVTLSCSPISGHRSVSWYQQTPGQGLQFLFEYFSETQRNKGNFPGRFSGRQFSNSRSEMNVSTLELGDSALYLCASSSGGYNEQFFGPGTRLTVL.

The chain couples TRBV2 to TRBJ2-7, with 12 bases fitting TRBD1. The junction had 9 bases not matched to a gene; V was cut back by 0 bases and J by 6 bases. Germline values: CDR1 SNHLY, CDR2 FYNNEI. The CDR3 is 17 amino acids. DNA of the CDR3: TGTGCCAGCAGTGAAGCGCTCCCGGGACAGGGGGCGCGCGAGCAGTACTTC. The encoded protein is CASSEALPGQGAREQYF.

The rearrangement links TRBV1 to TRBJ2-2. TRBV1 counts as a pseudogene. The CDR3 sequence is 15 residues long. The CDR3 DNA follows: TGCACCAGCAGCCCCCTATGTCGGATCACCGGGGAGCTGTTTTTT. Protein sequence: CTSSPLCRITGELFF.

The chain is built from TRBV6-4 and TRBJ2-2; 8 bases are shared with TRBD2. This CDR3 spans 15 amino acids. Germline CDR1 is MRHNA and CDR2 is SNTAGT. V trimming: 5 bases; J trimming: 4 bases; junction bases outside the gene matches: 6. The CDR3 region is CASSPSGGFTGELFF. The DNA of the CDR3 is TGTGCCAGCAGTCCAAGCGGGGGATTCACCGGGGAGCTGTTTTTT.

This chain links TRBV2 with TRBJ2-5; D is unclear. The DNA end favors TRBJ2-7, so the J call may be wrong. The CDR3 is 12 residues long. Germline V gene data show CDR1 as SNHLY and CDR2 as FYNNEI. CDR3 nucleotides: TGTGCCAGCACGAGGTGGGGTTACGAGCAGTACTTC. Protein: CASTRWGYEQYF.

This chain uses TRBV5-8 with TRBJ1-3; the D gene is possibly TRBD1 (6 bases). The germline V and J ends were trimmed by 2 bases and 7 bases, with 10 bases remaining between them. Germline V gene lookup returns CDR1 SGHTS and CDR2 YDEGEE. This CDR3 has 13 amino acids. The CDR3 here is CASSFGQPNTIYF. CDR3 nucleotide sequence: TGTGCCAGCAGCTTCGGACAGCCCAACACCATATATTTT.

V usage is TRBV2 and J usage is TRBJ1-6; D is possibly TRBD1 (6 bases). The CDR3 loop spans 15 amino acids. Looked up from germline, CDR1 is SNHLY and CDR2 is FYNNEI. Between the trimmed V and J ends, which lost 6 bases and 10 bases, there was a span of 19 bases. CDR3 bases: TGTGCCAGCAGGGCAGCGTTACAGGGAGTCTCACCCCTCCACTTT. Its translation is CASRAALQGVSPLHF.

The chain employs TRBV4-2 and TRBJ2-3, with D unresolved. CDR1 LGHNA and CDR2 YNFKEQ come from the germline V gene. The CDR3 consists of 16 residues. With 0 bases removed from V and 2 bases from J, the gap between germline ends came to 12 bases. DNA for the CDR3: TGTGCCAGCAGCCAAGAAAGGCACAAGGACACAGATACGCAGTATTTT. The encoded protein is CASSQERHKDTDTQYF.

The genes are TRBV18 and TRBJ1-1; maybe TRBD1 (5 bases). Germline CDR1 KGHSH, CDR2 LQKENI. Trimming left V 2 bases short and J 3 bases short, with 13 bases between. The CDR3 has 15 residues. The CDR3 DNA reads TGTGCCAGCTCACCAGGGACTATCCCACACACTGAAGCTTTCTTT. It yields the protein CASSPGTIPHTEAFF.

The V call is TRBV4-2, the J call TRBJ2-3; 16 bases map to TRBD2. The CDR3 sequence is 17 residues long. Per the germline V gene, CDR1 is LGHNA and CDR2 is YNFKEQ. V dropped 0 bases and J dropped 4; count of bases not matched to a gene: 1. CDR3 coding DNA: TGTGCCAGCAGCCAAGAAGGGACTAGCGGGAGGGCAGATACGCAGTATTTT. Its protein is CASSQEGTSGRADTQYF.

This clone was counted a few times. This chain joins TRBV29-1 and TRBJ1-2, with TRBD1 matching over 12 bases. The V gene's germline CDR1 is SQVTM and CDR2 ANQGSEA. There are 14 residues in the CDR3. V dropped 7 bases and J dropped 8; count of bases not matched to a gene: 11. CDR3 DNA sequence: TGCAGCGGACTAGAGGGACAGGGGGCAGGCGGCTACACCTTC. Protein sequence: CSGLEGQGAGGYTF. Complete variable domain (other parts from reference TRBV29-1 and TRBJ1-2): SAVISQKPSRDICQRGTSLTIQCQVDSQVTMMFWYRQQPGQSLTLIATANQGSEATYESGFVIDKFPISRPNLTFSTLTVSNMSPEDSSIYLCSGLEGQGAGGYTFGSGTRLTVV.

This clone is a singleton in its sample. The junction departs from the called germline gene at one end, perhaps through a read error. The chain couples TRBV7-9 to TRBJ2-1; 7 nucleotides line up with TRBD2. In germline, CDR1 is SEHNR, CDR2 FQNEAQ (reference sequence). CDR3 size: 15 residues. Written as DNA, the CDR3 is TGTGCCAGCAGCCTAGCCGGGGGAGGGGCCAATGAGCAGTTCTTC. Its translation: CASSLAGGGANEQFF.

The CDR3 is CASGLSLRNTIYF. The CDR3 coding sequence is TGTGCCAGCGGCCTGTCTCTGAGAAACACCATATATTTT. The rearrangement links TRBV2 to TRBJ1-3; D unclear. Germline CDR1 SNHLY, CDR2 FYNNEI. CDR3 size: 13 residues. V was cut by 8 bases and J by 5 bases, with 13 bases left in between.

The genes are TRBV9 and TRBJ2-1; TRBD2 matches 7 bases. Trimming removed 3 bases from V and 5 bases from J; junction bases left unmatched: 14. Germline V gene data show CDR1 as SGDLS and CDR2 as YYNGEE. This CDR3 has 17 amino acids. The CDR3 DNA reads TGTGCCAGCAGCGCCCGCTCACTAGCGCGAGACGACAATGAGCAGTTCTTC. This translates into CASSARSLARDDNEQFF.

This clone was counted once. This rearrangement joins TRBV6-5 to TRBJ1-2, with TRBD1 as a possible D gene (5 bases). This CDR3 region has 13 residues. The germline V gene encodes CDR1 MNHEY and CDR2 SVGAGI. Deletions cut 6 bases from V and 3 bases from J, with 11 bases between. DNA of the CDR3: TGTGCCAGCAGAGCGACGGGGGACTATGGCTACACCTTC. The encoded protein is CASRATGDYGYTF.

The J gene is TRBJ2-5, the V gene TRBV5-1, with TRBD2 matching over 7 bases. Germline CDR1 SGHRS, CDR2 YFSETQ. The ends lost 2 bases at V and 1 base at J; junction bases unmatched: 2. The CDR3 length is 14 residues. The DNA for the CDR3 is TGCGCCAGCAGCTTTAGCGGGTCCCAAGAGACCCAGTACTTC. It specifies CASSFSGSQETQYF.

The rearrangement links TRBV29-1 to TRBJ2-6, with 7 bases lining up with TRBD1. Germline V gives CDR1 SQVTM, CDR2 ANQGSEA. J was trimmed by 0 bases and V by 5 bases; bases with no gene match: 4. The CDR3 contains 15 residues. The DNA for the CDR3 is TGCAGCGTTTGGGACAGCTACTCTGGGGCCAACGTCCTGACTTTC. Its protein is CSVWDSYSGANVLTF.

The chain combines TRBV5-6 with TRBJ2-5; unclear D gene. Germline values: CDR1 SGHDT, CDR2 YYEEEE. This CDR3 has 12 amino acids. The ends were cut back, 7 bases at V and 1 base at J, with 8 bases in the middle. The CDR3 DNA is TGTGCCAGCTCCGTTCTCCAAGAGACCCAGTACTTC. It codes for CASSVLQETQYF. The entire variable domain, with the rest obtained from reference TRBV5-6 and TRBJ2-5, is as follows: DAGVTQSPTHLIKTRGQQVTLRCSPKSGHDTVSWYQQALGQGPQFIFQYYEEEERQRGNFPDRFSGHQFPNYSSELNVNALLLGDSALYLCASSVLQETQYFGPGTRLLVL.

The J gene is TRBJ2-1, the V gene TRBV15, with D perhaps TRBD1 (5 bases). The CDR3 is 14 amino acids. Trimming removed 8 bases from V and 6 bases from J, with 17 bases in between. Germline CDR1 is LNHNV and CDR2 is YYDKDF (reference sequence). Here the CDR3 reads CATGIGADINEQFF. In DNA form, the CDR3 reads TGTGCCACCGGAATTGGGGCCGATATCAATGAGCAGTTCTTC.

The chain couples TRBV18 to TRBJ1-1; 8 nucleotides agree with TRBD1. From germline, CDR1 is KGHSH and CDR2 LQKENI. The CDR3 consists of 15 residues. Trimming cost V 5 bases and J 0 bases; bases outside gene matches: 5. The CDR3 region is CASSIQGGVNTEAFF. The CDR3 DNA reads TGTGCCAGCTCAATACAGGGGGGAGTGAACACTGAAGCTTTCTTT.

CDR3 amino acids: CASSPGTIYGYTF. In DNA form, the CDR3 reads TGTGCCAGCAGCCCCGGGACGATCTATGGCTACACCTTC. V is TRBV6-5 and J is TRBJ1-2; weak D call: TRBD1 (5 bases). Germline CDR1 MNHEY, CDR2 SVGAGI. The CDR3 is 13 amino acids. V was shortened by 6 bases and J by 4 bases, with 12 bases between the two germline ends.

The chain combines TRBV7-9 with TRBJ1-1, with TRBD1 as a possible D gene (5 bases). CDR3 length equals 14 residues. Germline V gives CDR1 SEHNR, CDR2 FQNEAQ (reference sequence). With 5 bases removed from V and 5 bases from J, the gap between germline ends came to 15 bases. The CDR3 DNA follows: TGTGCCAGCAGCCCGGGGGACCCGAGAACTGAAGCTTTCTTT. Translated, it gives CASSPGDPRTEAFF.